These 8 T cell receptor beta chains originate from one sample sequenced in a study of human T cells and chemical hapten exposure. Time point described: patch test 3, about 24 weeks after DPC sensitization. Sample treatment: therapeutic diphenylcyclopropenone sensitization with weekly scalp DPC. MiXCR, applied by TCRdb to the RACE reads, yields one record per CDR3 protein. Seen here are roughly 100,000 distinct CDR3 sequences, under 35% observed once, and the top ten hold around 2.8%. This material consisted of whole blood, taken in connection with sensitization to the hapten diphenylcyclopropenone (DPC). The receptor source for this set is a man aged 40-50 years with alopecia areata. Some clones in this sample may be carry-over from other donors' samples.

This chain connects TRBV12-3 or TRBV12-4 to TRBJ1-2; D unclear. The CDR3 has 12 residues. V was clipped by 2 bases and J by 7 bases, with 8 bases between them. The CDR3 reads CASSLSGSGYTF. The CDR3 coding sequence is TGTGCCAGCAGTTTATCGGGGTCTGGCTACACCTTC.

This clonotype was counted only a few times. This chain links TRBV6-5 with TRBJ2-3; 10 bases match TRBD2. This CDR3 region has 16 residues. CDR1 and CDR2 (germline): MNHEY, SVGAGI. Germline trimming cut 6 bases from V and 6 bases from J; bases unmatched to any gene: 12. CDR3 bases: TGTGCCAGCAGACGTCCCGGGACTAGCGCCTGGGATACGCAGTATTTT. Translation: CASRRPGTSAWDTQYF.

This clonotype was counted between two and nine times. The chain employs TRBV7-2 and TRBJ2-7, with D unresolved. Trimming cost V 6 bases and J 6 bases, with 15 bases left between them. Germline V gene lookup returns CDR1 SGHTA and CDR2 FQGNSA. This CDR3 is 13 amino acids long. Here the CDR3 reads CASSSTQVGEQYF. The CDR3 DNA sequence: TGTGCCAGCAGTTCTACTCAGGTGGGCGAGCAGTACTTC.

The CDR3, as DNA: TGCAGTGGTTCCCCCGGGGGTACTAGCGGGTTCAGTGAGCAGTTCTTC. Protein product: CSGSPGGTSGFSEQFF. The chain links TRBV20-1 to TRBJ2-1, with 9 bases matching TRBD2. CDR1 is DFQATT, CDR2 SNEGSKA, per germline (reference sequence). This CDR3 region has 16 residues. V was pared by 7 bases and J by 9 bases, with 19 bases of the junction left unmatched.

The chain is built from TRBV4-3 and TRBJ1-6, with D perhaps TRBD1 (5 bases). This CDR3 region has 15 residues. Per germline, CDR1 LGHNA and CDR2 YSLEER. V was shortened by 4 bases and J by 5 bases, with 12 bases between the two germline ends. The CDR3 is CASSLLGADNSPLHF. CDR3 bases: TGCGCCAGCAGCCTCTTAGGGGCAGATAATTCACCCCTCCACTTT.

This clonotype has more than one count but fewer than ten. DNA for the CDR3: TGTGCCAGCAGTTTATGGGTTGCGAACACCGGGGAGCTGTTTTTT. It yields the protein CASSLWVANTGELFF. The chain joins TRBV12-3 or TRBV12-4 to TRBJ2-2, with D uncertain. V gave up 2 bases and J gave up 0 bases, with 7 bases separating them. The length of the CDR3 is 15 residues.

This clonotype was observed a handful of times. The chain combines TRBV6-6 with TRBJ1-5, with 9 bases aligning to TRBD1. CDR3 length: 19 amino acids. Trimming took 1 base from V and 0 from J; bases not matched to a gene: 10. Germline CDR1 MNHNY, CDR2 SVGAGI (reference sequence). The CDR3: CASSYFRDRVAHSNQPQHF. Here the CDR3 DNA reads TGTGCCAGCAGTTACTTCCGGGACAGGGTTGCCCATAGCAATCAGCCCCAGCATTTT.

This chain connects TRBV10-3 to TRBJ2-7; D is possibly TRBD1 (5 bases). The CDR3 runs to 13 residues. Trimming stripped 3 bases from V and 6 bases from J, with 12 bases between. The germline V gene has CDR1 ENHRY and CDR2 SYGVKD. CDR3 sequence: CAISEAGYPEQYF. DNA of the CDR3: TGTGCCATCAGTGAAGCAGGGTACCCCGAGCAGTACTTC.